Given below is one TCR beta chain in context. The target antigen is unknown. This entry belongs to a study of cytomegalovirus exposure and HLA in healthy donors. General study findings and limits: A classifier reportedly called cytomegalovirus status with high sensitivity and specificity. That first-cohort TCR clusters tended to co-occur in the approximately 120 validation repertoires was found in a later analysis. While the bulk of TCR sequences proved rare, some public TCRs turned up in many donors.

The protocol was immunoSEQ multiplex PCR, while the TCRdb copy is restricted to in-frame clones and leaves out a portion. The sample consists of under 250,000 clones, around four fifths of them appearing once. Germline values: CDR1 SGHVS, CDR2 FQNEAQ. There are 14 residues in the CDR3. V lost 0 bases to trimming and J lost 0 bases, with 5 bases between them. The chain couples TRBV7-8 to TRBJ1-2; D gene ambiguous. The sequenced sample was PBMCs. The TCR sequence derives from a woman younger than 30 in good health and CMV-seronegative. CDR3 in DNA: TGTGCCAGCAGCTTAGCACTTACTAACTATGGCTACACCTTC. Translating gives CASSLALTNYGYTF.